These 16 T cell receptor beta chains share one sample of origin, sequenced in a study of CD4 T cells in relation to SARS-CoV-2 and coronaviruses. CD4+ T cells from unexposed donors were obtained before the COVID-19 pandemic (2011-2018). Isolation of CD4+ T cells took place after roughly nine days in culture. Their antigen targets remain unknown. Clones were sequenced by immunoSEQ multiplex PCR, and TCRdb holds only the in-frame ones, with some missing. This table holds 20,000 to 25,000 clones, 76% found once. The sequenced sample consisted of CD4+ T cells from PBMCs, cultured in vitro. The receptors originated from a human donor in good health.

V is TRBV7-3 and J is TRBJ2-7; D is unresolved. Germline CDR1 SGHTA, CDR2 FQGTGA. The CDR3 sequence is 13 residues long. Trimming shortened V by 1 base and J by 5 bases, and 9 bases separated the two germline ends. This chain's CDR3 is CASSLMSDHEQYF. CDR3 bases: TGTGCCAGCAGCTTAATGTCGGACCACGAGCAGTACTTC.

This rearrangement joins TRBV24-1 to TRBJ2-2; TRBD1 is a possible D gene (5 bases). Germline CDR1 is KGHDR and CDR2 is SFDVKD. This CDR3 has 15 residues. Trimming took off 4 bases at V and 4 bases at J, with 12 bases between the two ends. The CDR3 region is CATSEDSRVTGELFF. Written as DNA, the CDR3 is TGTGCCACCAGTGAAGACTCCAGGGTCACCGGGGAGCTGTTTTTT.

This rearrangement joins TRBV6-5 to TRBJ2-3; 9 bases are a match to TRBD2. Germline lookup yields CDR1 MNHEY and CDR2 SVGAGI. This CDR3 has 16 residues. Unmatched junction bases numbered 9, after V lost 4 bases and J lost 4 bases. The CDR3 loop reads CASSLEAGGPADTQYF. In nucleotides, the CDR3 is TGTGCCAGCAGTTTAGAGGCGGGAGGGCCGGCAGATACGCAGTATTTT.

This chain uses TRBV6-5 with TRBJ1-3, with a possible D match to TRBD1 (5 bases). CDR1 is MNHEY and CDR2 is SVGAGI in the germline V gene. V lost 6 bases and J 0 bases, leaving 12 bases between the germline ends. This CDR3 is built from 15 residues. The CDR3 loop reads CASRRDLGSGNTIYF. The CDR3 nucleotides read TGTGCCAGCAGAAGGGACCTAGGCTCTGGAAACACCATATATTTT.

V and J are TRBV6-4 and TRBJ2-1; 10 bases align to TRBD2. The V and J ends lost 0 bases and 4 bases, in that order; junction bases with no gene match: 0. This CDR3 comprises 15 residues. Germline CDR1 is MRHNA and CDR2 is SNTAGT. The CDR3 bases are TGTGCCAGCAGTGACTCAGCGGGAGGGTACAATGAGCAGTTCTTC. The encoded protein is CASSDSAGGYNEQFF.

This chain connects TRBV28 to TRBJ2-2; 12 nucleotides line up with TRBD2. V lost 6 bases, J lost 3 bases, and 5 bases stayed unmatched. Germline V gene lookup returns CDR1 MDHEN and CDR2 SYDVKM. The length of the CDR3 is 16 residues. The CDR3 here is CASRSLAGGYTGELFF. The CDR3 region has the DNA TGTGCCAGCAGATCCCTAGCGGGAGGGTACACCGGGGAGCTGTTTTTT.

The CDR3 region has the DNA TGTGCCAGCAGCGCCGGGACAGGGGATTACGAGACCCAGTACTTC. It yields the protein CASSAGTGDYETQYF. V is TRBV9 and J is TRBJ2-5; TRBD1 matches at 10 bases. The germline gives CDR1 SGDLS, CDR2 YYNGEE. V was clipped by 3 bases and J by 5 bases; unmatched bases: 7. The CDR3 is 15 residues long.

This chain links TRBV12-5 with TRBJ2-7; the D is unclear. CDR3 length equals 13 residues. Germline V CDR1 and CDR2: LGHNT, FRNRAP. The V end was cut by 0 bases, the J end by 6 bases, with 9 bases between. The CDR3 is CASGLVGLVEQYF. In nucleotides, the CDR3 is TGTGCTAGTGGTTTGGTGGGTCTAGTCGAGCAGTACTTC. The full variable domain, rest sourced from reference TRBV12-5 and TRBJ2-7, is DARVTQTPRHKVTEMGQEVTMRCQPILGHNTVFWYRQTMMQGLELLAYFRNRAPLDDSGMPKDRFSAEMPDATLATLKIQPSEPRDSAVYFCASGLVGLVEQYFGPGTRLTVT.

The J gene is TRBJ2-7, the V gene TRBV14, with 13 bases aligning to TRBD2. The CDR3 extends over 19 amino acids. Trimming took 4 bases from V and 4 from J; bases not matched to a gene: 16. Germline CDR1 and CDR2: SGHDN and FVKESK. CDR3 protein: CASSRNTPGTSGTRYEQYF. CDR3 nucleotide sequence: TGTGCCAGCAGCCGAAATACCCCCGGGACTAGCGGGACTCGGTACGAGCAGTACTTC.

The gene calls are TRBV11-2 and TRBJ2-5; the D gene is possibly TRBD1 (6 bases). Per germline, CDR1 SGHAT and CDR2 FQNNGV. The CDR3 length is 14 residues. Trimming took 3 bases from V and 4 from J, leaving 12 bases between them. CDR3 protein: CASSFLPRGETQYF. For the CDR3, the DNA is TGTGCCAGCAGCTTTCTTCCCAGGGGAGAGACCCAGTACTTC.

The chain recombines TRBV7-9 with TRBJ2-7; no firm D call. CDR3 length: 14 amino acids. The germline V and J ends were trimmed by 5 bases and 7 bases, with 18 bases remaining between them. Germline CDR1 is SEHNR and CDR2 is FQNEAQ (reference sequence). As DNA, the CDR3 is TGTGCCAGCAGCAGGAACAGTGTCAGTCGGGAGCAGTACTTC. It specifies CASSRNSVSREQYF.

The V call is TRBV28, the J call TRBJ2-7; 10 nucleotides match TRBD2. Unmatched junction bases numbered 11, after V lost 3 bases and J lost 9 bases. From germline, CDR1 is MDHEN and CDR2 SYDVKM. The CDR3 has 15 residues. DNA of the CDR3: TGTGCCAGCAGTTTCTCCCTAGCGGGAGTTTTTGGGCAGTACTTC. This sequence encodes CASSFSLAGVFGQYF.

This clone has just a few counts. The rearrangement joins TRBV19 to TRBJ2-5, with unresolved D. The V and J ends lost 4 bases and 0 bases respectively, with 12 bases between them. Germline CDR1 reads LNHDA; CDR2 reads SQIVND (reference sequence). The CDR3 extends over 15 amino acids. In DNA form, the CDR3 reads TGTGCCAGTAGTAGGCGGCCAGAGAACCAAGAGACCCAGTACTTC. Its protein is CASSRRPENQETQYF.

The CDR3 loop is CASSILGTSGIRSYEQYF. The CDR3 region has the DNA TGTGCCAGCAGCATCCTTGGGACTAGCGGGATTCGGTCCTACGAGCAGTACTTC. The genes are TRBV3-1 (or the pseudogene TRBV3-2) and TRBJ2-7; TRBD2 matches at 13 bases. CDR1 is LGHDT, CDR2 YNNKEL, per germline (reference sequence). Trimming took 5 bases from V and 1 from J; bases not matched to a gene: 11. This CDR3 region has 18 residues.

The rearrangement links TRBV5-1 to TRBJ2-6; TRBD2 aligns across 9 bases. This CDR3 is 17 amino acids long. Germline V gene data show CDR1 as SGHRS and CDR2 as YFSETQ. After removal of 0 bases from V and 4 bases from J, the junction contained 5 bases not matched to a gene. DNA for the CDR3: TGCGCCAGCAGCTTGGCCCTAGCGGGAAGGGGGGCCAACGTCCTGACTTTC. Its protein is CASSLALAGRGANVLTF.

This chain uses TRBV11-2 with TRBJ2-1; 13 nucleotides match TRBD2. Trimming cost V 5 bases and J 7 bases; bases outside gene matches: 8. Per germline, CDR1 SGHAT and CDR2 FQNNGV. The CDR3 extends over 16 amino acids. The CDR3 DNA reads TGTGCCAGCAGCATCCGGACTAGCGGGAGTGTAAATGAGCAGTTCTTC. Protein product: CASSIRTSGSVNEQFF.